Listed here is a single T cell receptor beta chain. Germline V gene sequence: CDR1 SGHVS, CDR2 FQNEAQ. The CDR3 runs 13 residues. Trimming stripped 5 bases from V and 5 bases from J, with 10 bases between. The data belong to a study of blood T cell repertoires in COVID-19. Overall study: Acute and convalescent COVID-19 samples came from the United States, Italy and Spain. PBMCs, B-cell-depleted T cells, or T cells provided the cDNA or gDNA that made up the material.

Per the authors' pipeline: Using reference gene primer amplification, nucleated cell counts were estimated. Method: immunoSEQ multiplex PCR; TCRdb's copy keeps in-frame clones and lacks some. The D gene and trimming were derived from the DNA, and the V and J assignments and clone size from that table. The table has some 200,000 clones, 86% seen once; the top ten hold roughly 5.7%. The TCR comes from a man older than 75 with acute or convalescent COVID-19. The chain links TRBV7-8 to TRBJ1-5; D gene ambiguous. Sequencing was carried out using peripheral blood. In DNA, the CDR3 is TGTGCCAGCAGCACAGATCCCGATCAGCCCCAGCATTTT. Protein product: CASSTDPDQPQHF. Supplemented by reference TRBV7-8 and TRBJ1-5, the full variable domain reads GAGVSQSPRYKVAKRGQDVALRCDPISGHVSLFWYQQALGQGPEFLTYFQNEAQLDKSGLPSDRFFAERPEGSVSTLKIQRTQQEDSAVYLCASSTDPDQPQHFGDGTRLSIL.